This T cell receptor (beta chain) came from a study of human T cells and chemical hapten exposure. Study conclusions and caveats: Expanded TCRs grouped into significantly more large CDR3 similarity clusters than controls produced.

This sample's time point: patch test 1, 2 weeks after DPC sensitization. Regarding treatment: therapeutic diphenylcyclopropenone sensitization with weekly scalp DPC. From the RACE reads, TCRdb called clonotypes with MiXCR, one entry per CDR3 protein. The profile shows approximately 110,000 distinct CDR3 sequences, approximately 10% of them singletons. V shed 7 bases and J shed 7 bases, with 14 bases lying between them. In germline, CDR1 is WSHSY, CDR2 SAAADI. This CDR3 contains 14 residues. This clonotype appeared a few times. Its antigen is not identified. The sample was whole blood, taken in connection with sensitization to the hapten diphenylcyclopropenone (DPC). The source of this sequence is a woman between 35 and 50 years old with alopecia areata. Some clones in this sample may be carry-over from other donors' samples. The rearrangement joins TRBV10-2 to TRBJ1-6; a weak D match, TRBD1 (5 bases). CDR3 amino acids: CASTLRVPNSPLHF. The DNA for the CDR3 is TGCGCCAGCACCCTCAGGGTCCCCAATTCACCCCTCCACTTT.